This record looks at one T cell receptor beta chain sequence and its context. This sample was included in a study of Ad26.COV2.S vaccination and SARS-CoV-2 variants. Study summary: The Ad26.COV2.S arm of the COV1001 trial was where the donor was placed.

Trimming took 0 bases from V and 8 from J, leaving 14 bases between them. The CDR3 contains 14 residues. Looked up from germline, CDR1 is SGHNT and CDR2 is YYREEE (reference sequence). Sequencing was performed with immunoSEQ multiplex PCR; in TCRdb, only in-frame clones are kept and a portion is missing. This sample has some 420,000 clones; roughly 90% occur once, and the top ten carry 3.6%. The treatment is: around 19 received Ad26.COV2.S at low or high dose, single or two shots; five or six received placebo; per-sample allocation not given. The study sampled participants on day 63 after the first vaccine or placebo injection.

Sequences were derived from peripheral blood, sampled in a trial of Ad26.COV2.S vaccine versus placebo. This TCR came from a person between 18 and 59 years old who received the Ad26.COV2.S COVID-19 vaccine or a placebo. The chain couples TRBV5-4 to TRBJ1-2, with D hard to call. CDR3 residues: CASSLVSSNVGYTF. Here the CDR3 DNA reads TGTGCCAGCAGCTTGGTGTCCAGCAACGTCGGCTACACCTTC.